This T cell receptor beta chain was identified in a study of blood T cell repertoires in COVID-19. V was pared by 6 bases and J by 0 bases, with 7 bases between. CDR3 length: 13 residues. Germline CDR1 and CDR2: SNHLY and FYNNEI. TCRdb's table, derived via immunoSEQ multiplex PCR, lists solely in-frame clones and lacks some. This sample has some 61,000 clones; just over 85% occur once, and the top ten carry about 8.3%. The source is a man in his thirties or forties with acute or convalescent COVID-19. The chain carries TRBV2 and TRBJ2-3; D remains unclear. What was sequenced was peripheral blood. The DNA of the CDR3 is TGTGCCAGCAGAAGAGCTAGCACAGATACGCAGTATTTT. Residues: CASRRASTDTQYF. Variable domain in full (rest from reference TRBV2 and TRBJ2-3): EPEVTQTPSHQVTQMGQEVILRCVPISNHLYFYWYRQILGQKVEFLVSFYNNEISEKSEIFDDQFSVERPDGSNFTLKIRSTKLEDSAMYFCASRRASTDTQYFGPGTRLTVL.